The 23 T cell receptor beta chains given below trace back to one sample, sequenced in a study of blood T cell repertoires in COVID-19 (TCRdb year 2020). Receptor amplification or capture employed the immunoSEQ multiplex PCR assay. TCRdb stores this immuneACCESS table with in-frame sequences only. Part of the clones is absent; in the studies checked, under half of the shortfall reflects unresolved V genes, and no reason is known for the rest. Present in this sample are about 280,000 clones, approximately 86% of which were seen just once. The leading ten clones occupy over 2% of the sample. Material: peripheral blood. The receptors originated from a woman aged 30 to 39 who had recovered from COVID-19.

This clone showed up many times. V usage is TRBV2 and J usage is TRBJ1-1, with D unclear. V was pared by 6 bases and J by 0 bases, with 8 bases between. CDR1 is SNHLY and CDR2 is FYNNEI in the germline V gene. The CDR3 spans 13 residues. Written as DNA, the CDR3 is TGTGCCAGCAGGGAGGTGGTGAACACTGAAGCTTTCTTT. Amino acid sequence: CASREVVNTEAFF.

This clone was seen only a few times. The CDR3 nucleotides are TGTGCCAGCAGTCCTCCCGGGACAGGGGCCCGCGATACGCAGTATTTT. Encoded protein: CASSPPGTGARDTQYF. This chain connects TRBV28 to TRBJ2-3; TRBD1 matches at 10 bases. The CDR3 has 16 amino acids. In germline, CDR1 is MDHEN, CDR2 SYDVKM. J lost 6 bases, V lost 5 bases, and 11 bases had no gene match.

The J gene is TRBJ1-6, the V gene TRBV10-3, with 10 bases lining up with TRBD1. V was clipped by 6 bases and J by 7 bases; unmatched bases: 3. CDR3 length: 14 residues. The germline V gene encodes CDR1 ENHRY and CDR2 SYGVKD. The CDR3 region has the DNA TGTGCCATCAGGGAGGACAGGGGGAATTCACCCCTCCACTTT. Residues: CAIREDRGNSPLHF.

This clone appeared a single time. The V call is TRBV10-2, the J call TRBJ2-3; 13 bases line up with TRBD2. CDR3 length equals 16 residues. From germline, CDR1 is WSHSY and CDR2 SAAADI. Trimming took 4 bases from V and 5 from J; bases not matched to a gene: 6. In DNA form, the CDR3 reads TGCGCCAGCAGTGTTACTAGCGGGGGGGCTAAAGATACGCAGTATTTT. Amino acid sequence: CASSVTSGGAKDTQYF.

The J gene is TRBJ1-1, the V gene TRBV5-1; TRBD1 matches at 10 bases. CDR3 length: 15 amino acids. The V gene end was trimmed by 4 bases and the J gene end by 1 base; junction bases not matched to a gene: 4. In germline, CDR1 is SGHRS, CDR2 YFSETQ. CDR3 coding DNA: TGCGCCAGCAGCAAAAGACAGGGGGCGAACACTGAAGCTTTCTTT. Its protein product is CASSKRQGANTEAFF.

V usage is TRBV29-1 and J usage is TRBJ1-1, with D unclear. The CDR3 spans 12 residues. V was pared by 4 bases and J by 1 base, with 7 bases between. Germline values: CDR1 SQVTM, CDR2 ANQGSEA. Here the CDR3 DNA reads TGCAGCGTTGGAGGATCGAACACTGAAGCTTTCTTT. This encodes CSVGGSNTEAFF. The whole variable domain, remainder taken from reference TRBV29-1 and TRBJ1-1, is SAVISQKPSRDICQRGTSLTIQCQVDSQVTMMFWYRQQPGQSLTLIATANQGSEATYESGFVIDKFPISRPNLTFSTLTVSNMSPEDSSIYLCSVGGSNTEAFFGQGTRLTVV.

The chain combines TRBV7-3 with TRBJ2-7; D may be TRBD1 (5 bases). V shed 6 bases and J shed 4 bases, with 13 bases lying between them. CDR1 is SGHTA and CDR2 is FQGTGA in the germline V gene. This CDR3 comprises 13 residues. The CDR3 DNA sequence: TGTGCCAGCAGTCAGGGCTCTGGGTACGAGCAGTACTTC. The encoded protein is CASSQGSGYEQYF.

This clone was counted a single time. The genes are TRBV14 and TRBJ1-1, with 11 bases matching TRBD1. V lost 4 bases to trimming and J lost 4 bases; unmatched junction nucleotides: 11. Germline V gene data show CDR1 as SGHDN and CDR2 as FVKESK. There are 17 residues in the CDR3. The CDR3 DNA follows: TGTGCCAGCAGCCTTACCCGGGACAGGGGGGTAGGCACTGAAGCTTTCTTT. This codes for CASSLTRDRGVGTEAFF.

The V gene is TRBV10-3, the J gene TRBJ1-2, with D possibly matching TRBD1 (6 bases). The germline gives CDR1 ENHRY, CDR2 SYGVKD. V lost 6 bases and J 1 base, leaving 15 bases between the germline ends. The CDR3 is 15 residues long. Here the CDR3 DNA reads TGTGCCATCAGAAGGGACAACGATATTAACTATGGCTACACCTTC. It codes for CAIRRDNDINYGYTF.

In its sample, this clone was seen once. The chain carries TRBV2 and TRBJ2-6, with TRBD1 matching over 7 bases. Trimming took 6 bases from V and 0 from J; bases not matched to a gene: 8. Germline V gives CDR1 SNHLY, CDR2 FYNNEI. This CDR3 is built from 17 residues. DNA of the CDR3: TGTGCCAGCAGGGAGACAGGGTGGGGCTCTGGGGCCAACGTCCTGACTTTC. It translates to CASRETGWGSGANVLTF.

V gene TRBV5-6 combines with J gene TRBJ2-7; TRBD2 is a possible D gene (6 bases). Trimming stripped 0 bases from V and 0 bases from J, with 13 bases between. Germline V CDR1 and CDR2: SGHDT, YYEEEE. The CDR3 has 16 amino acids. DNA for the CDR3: TGTGCCAGCAGCTTGGAGGGAGGTGAAAGCTCCTACGAGCAGTACTTC. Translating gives CASSLEGGESSYEQYF. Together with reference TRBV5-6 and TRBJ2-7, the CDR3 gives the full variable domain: DAGVTQSPTHLIKTRGQQVTLRCSPKSGHDTVSWYQQALGQGPQFIFQYYEEEERQRGNFPDRFSGHQFPNYSSELNVNALLLGDSALYLCASSLEGGESSYEQYFGPGTRLTVT.

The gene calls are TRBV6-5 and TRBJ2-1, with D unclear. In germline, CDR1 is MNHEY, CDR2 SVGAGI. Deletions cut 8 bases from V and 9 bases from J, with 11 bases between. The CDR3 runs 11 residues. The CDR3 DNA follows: TGTGCCAGCTGGCCGAGGCGTGAGCAGTTCTTC. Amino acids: CASWPRREQFF.

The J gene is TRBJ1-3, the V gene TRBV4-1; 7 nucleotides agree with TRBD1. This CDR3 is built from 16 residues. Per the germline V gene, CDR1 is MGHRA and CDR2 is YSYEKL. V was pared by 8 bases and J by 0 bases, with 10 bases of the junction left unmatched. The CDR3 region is CASRDSPYNSGNTIYF. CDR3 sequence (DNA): TGCGCCAGCCGGGACAGTCCATATAACTCTGGAAACACCATATATTTT.

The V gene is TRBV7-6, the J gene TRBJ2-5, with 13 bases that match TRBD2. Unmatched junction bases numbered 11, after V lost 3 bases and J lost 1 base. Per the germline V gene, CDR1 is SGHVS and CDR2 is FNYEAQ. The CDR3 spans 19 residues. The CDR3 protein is CASSLGTSGDLLLQETQYF. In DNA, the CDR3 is TGTGCCAGCAGCTTGGGGACTAGCGGGGATCTACTTCTCCAAGAGACCCAGTACTTC.

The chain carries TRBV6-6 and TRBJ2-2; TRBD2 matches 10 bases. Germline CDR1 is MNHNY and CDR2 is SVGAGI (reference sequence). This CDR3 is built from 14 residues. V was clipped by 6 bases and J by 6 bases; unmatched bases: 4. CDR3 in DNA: TGTGCCAGCAGCGGGACTAGCGAGGCCGGGGAGCTGTTTTTT. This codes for CASSGTSEAGELFF.

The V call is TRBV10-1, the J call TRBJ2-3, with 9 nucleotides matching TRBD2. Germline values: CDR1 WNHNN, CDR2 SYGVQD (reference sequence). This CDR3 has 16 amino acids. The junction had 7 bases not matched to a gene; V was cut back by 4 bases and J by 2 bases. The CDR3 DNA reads TGCGCCAGCAGTGGAGCGGGGGGCGGTATCACAGATACGCAGTATTTT. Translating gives CASSGAGGGITDTQYF.

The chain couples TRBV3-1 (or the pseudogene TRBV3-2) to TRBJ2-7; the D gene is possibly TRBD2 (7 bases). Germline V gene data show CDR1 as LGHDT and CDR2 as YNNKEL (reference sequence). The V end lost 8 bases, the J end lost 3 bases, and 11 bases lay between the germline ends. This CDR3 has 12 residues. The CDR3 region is CASGRGHYEQYF. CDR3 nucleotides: TGTGCCAGCGGGCGGGGGCACTACGAGCAGTACTTC.

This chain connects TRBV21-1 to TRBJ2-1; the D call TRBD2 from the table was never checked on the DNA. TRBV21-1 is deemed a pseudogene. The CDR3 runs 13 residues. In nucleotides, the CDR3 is TGTGCCAGCCCCGGGATGGCCTACAATGAGCAGTTCTTC. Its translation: CASPGMAYNEQFF.

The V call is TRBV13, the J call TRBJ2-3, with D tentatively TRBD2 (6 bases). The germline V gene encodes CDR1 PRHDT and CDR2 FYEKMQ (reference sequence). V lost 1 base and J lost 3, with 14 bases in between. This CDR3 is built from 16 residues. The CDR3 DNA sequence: TGTGCCAGCAGCTTAGCGGGTAGCGGAAAAACAGATACGCAGTATTTT. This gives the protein CASSLAGSGKTDTQYF.

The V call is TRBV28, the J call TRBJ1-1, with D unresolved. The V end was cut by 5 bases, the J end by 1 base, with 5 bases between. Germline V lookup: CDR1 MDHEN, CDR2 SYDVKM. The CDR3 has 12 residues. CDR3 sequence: CASSPQNTEAFF. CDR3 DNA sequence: TGTGCCAGCAGTCCCCAGAACACTGAAGCTTTCTTT.

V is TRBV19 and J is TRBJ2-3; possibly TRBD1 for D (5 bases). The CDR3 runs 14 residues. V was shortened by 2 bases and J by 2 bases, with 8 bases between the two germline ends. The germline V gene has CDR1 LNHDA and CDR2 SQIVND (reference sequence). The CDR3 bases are TGTGCCAGTAGTATACAGACAGACACAGATACGCAGTATTTT. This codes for CASSIQTDTDTQYF.

The CDR3 protein is CASSMTGGSGTGELFF. Written as DNA, the CDR3 is TGCGCCAGCAGCATGACAGGGGGATCGGGCACCGGGGAGCTGTTTTTT. This rearrangement joins TRBV5-1 to TRBJ2-2; 9 bases match TRBD1. The CDR3 totals 16 residues. The germline CDR1 and CDR2 sequences are SGHRS and YFSETQ. V lost 4 bases to trimming and J lost 4 bases; unmatched junction nucleotides: 8.

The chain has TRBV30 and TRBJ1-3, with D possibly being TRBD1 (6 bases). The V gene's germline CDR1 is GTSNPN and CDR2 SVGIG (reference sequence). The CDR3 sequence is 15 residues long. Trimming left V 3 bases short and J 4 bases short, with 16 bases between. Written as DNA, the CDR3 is TGTGCCTGGAGCTCCGGGACACGAAGCGGAAACACCATATATTTT. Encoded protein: CAWSSGTRSGNTIYF.